This entry concerns a single TCR beta chain. CDR1 is MGHRA and CDR2 is YSYEKL in the germline V gene. V lost 0 bases to trimming and J lost 3 bases, with 17 bases between them. CDR3 length equals 17 residues. This record comes from a study of blood T cell repertoires in COVID-19. Study overall: Acute and convalescent COVID-19 samples came from the United States, Italy and Spain.

The authors' processing: The authors estimated nucleated cell counts from reference gene primer amplification. Measured with immunoSEQ multiplex PCR; TCRdb has only the in-frame clones, and not every one. V and J calls and clone size are copied from that table; D and trimming were computed from the DNA. The repertoire holds approximately 110,000 clones, with 70% to 80% as singletons. The chain uses TRBV4-1 and TRBJ1-1; TRBD1 is a possible D gene (5 bases). The source of this sequence is a man in his sixties or seventies with active or convalescent COVID-19. The sequenced sample consisted of peripheral blood. The CDR3 region is CASSQETGAYGYTEAFF. For the CDR3, the DNA is TGCGCCAGCAGCCAAGAAACAGGAGCATACGGGTACACTGAAGCTTTCTTT.